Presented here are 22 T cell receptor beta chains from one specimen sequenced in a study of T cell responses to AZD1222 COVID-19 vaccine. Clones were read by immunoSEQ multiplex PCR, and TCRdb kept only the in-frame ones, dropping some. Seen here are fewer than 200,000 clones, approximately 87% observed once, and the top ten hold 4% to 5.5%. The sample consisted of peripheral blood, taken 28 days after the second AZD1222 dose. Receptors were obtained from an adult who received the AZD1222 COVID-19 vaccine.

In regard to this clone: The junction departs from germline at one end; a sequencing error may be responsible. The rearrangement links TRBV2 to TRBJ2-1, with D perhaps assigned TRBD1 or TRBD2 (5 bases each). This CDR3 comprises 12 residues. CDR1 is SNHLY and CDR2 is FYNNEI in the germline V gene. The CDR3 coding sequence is TGTGCCAGCATTGAACTATTGGGGGTCTCGTTCTTC. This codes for CASIELLGVSFF.

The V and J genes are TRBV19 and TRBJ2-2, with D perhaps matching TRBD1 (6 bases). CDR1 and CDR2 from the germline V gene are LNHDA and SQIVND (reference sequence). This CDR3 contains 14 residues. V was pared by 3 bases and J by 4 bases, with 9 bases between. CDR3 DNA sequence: TGTGCCAGTAGTATTGGGGGCAGCACCGGGGAGCTGTTTTTT. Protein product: CASSIGGSTGELFF.

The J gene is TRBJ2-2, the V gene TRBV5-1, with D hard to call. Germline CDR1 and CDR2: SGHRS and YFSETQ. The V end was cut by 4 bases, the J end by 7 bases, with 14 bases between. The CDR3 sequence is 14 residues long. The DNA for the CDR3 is TGCGCCAGCAGCACAGACGGCACGCGCGGGGAGCTGTTTTTT. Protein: CASSTDGTRGELFF.

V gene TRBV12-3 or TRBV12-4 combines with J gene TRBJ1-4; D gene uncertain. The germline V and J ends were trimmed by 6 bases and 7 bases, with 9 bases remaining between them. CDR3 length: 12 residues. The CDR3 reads CASSLGIEKLFF. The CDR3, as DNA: TGTGCCAGCAGCCTCGGAATTGAAAAACTGTTTTTT.

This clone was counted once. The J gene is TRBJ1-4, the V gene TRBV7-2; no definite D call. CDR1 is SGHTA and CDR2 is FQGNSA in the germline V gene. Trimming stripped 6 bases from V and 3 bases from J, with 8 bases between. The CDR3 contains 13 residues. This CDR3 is CASSNPANEKLFF. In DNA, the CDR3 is TGTGCCAGCAGTAACCCTGCTAATGAAAAACTGTTTTTT.

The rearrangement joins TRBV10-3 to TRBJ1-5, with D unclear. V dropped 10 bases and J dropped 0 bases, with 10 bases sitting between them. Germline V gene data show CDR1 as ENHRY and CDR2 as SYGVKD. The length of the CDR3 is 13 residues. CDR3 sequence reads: CASMADSNQPQHF. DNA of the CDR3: TGTGCCAGTATGGCAGATAGCAATCAGCCCCAGCATTTT.

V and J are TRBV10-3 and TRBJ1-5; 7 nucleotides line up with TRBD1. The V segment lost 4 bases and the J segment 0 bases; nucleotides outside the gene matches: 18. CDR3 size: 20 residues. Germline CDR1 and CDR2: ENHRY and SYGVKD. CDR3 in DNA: TGTGCCATCAGTGCCATTTTTACAGGACAGGCCCAGTATAGCAATCAGCCCCAGCATTTT. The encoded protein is CAISAIFTGQAQYSNQPQHF.

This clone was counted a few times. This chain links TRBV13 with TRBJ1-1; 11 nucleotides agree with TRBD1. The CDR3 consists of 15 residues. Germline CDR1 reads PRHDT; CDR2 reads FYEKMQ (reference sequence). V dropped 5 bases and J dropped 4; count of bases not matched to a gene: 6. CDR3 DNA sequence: TGTGCCAGCAGCCGAACCGGGACAGGGGGCACTGAAGCTTTCTTT. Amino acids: CASSRTGTGGTEAFF.

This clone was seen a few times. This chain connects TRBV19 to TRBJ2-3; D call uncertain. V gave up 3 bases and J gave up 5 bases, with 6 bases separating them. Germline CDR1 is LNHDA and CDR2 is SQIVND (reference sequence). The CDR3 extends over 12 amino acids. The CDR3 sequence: CASSIWRDTQYF. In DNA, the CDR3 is TGTGCCAGTAGTATCTGGAGAGATACGCAGTATTTT.

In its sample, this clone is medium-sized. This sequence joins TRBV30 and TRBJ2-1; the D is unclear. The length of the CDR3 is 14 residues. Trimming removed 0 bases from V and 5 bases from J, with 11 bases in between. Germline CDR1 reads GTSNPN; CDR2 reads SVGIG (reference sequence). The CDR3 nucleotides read TGTGCCTGGAGTGTAGGGCCTGTGGACAATGAGCAGTTCTTC. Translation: CAWSVGPVDNEQFF.

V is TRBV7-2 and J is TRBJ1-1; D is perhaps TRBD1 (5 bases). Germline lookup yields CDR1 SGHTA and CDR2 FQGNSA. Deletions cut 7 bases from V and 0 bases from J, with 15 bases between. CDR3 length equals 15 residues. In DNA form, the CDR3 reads TGTGCCAGCAAACTTGGCGGGGGACTGAACACTGAAGCTTTCTTT. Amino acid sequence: CASKLGGGLNTEAFF.

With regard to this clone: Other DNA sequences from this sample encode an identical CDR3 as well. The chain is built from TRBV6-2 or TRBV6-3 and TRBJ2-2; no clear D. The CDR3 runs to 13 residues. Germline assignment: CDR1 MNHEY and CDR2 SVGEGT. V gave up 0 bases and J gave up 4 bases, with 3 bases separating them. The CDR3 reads CASSYSSTGELFF. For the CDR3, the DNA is TGTGCCAGCAGTTACTCTAGCACCGGGGAGCTGTTTTTT.

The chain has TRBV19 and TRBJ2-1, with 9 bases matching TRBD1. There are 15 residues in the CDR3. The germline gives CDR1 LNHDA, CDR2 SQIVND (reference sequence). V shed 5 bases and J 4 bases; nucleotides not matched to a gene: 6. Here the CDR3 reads CASSAGTGLYNEQFF. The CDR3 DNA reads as TGTGCCAGTAGTGCGGGGACAGGGTTGTACAATGAGCAGTTCTTC.

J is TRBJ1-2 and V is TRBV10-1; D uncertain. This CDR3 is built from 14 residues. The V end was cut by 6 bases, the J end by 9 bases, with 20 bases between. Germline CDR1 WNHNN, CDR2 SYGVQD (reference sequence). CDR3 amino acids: CASSQRGVTMSYTF. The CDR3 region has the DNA TGCGCCAGCAGCCAGCGGGGTGTAACTATGAGCTACACCTTC.

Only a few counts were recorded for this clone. CDR3 DNA: TGTGCCAGCAGCGTAAACAGGGAGCTATCTCCCTACGAGCAGTACTTC. Residues: CASSVNRELSPYEQYF. This chain joins TRBV9 and TRBJ2-7; the D gene is possibly TRBD1 (6 bases). This CDR3 has 16 residues. V was shortened by 1 base and J by 2 bases, with 16 bases between the two germline ends. Germline V gene data show CDR1 as SGDLS and CDR2 as YYNGEE.

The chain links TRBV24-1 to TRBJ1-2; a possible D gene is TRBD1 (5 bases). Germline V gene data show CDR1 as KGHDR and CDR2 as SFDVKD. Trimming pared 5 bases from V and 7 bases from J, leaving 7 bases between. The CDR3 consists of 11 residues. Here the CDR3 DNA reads TGTGCCACCAGTGGTAGGGGTGGCTACACCTTC. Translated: CATSGRGGYTF.

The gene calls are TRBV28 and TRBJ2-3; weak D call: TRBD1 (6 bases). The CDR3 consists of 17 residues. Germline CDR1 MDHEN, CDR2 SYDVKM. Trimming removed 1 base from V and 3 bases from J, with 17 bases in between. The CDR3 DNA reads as TGTGCCAGCAGTTTATTTTGGGGGCCCCAGGGAACAGATACGCAGTATTTT. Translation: CASSLFWGPQGTDTQYF.

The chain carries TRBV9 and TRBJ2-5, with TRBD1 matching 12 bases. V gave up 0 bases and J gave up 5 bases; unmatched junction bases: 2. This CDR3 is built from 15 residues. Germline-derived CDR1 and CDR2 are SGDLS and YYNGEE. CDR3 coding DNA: TGTGCCAGCAGCGTAGAGGGACAGGGGGCTGAGACCCAGTACTTC. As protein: CASSVEGQGAETQYF. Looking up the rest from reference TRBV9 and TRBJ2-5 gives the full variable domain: DSGVTQTPKHLITATGQRVTLRCSPRSGDLSVYWYQQSLDQGLQFLIQYYNGEERAKGNILERFSAQQFPDLHSELNLSSLELGDSALYFCASSVEGQGAETQYFGPGTRLLVL.

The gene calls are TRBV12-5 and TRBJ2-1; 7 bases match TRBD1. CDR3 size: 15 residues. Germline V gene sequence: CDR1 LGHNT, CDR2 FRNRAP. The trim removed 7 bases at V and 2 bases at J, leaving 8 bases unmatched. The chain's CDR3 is CASATLGQTYNEQFF. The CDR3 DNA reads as TGTGCTAGTGCCACACTGGGACAGACCTACAATGAGCAGTTCTTC.

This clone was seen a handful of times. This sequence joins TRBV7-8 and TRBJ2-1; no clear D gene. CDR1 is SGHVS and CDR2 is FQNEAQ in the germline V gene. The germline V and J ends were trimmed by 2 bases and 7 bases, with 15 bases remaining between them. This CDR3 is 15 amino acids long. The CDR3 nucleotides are TGTGCCAGCAGCTTAACGGAAATCTTCGGAAATGAGCAGTTCTTC. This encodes CASSLTEIFGNEQFF.

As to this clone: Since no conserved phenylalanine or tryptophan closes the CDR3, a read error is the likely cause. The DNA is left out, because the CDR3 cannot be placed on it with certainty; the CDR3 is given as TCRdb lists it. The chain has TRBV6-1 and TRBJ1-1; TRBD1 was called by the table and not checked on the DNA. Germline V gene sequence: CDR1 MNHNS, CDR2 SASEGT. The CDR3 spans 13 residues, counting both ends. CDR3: CASSDGQGLPPLL.

CDR3 region: CASSERSGGWGQPQHF. DNA for the CDR3: TGCGCCAGCAGTGAGAGGTCAGGGGGCTGGGGGCAGCCCCAGCATTTT. The chain is built from TRBV10-2 and TRBJ1-5, with TRBD1 identical over 8 bases. After removal of 2 bases from V and 7 bases from J, the junction contained 10 bases not matched to a gene. CDR3 size: 16 residues. Germline V lookup: CDR1 WSHSY, CDR2 SAAADI.